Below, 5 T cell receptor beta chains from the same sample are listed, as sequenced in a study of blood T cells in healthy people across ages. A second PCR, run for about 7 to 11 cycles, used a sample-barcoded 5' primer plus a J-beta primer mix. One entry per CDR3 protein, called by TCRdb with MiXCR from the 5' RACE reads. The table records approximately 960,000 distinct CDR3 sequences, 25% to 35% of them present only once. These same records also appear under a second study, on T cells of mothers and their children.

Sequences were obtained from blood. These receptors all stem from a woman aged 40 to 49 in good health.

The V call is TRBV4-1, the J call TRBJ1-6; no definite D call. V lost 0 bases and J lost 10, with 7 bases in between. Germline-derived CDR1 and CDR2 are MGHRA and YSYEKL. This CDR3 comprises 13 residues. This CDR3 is CASSQERESPLHF. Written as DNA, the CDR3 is TGCGCCAGCAGCCAAGAGAGAGAGTCACCCCTCCACTTT.

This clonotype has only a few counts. Here the CDR3 DNA reads TGTGCCAGCAGCTTAGGGAAGTGGAGTAGAGCTTTCTTT. Protein: CASSLGKWSRAFF. The chain is built from TRBV7-2 and TRBJ1-1; no clear D gene. Between the trimmed V and J ends, which lost 1 base and 10 bases, there was a span of 13 bases. From germline, CDR1 is SGHTA and CDR2 FQGNSA. CDR3 size: 13 residues.

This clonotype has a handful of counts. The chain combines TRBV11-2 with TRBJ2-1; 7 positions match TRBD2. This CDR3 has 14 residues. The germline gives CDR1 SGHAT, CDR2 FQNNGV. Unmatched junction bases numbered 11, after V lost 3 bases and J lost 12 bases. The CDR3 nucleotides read TGTGCCAGCAGCTTTCCGGGGGGAAAGTCTATGCAGTTCTTC. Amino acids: CASSFPGGKSMQFF.

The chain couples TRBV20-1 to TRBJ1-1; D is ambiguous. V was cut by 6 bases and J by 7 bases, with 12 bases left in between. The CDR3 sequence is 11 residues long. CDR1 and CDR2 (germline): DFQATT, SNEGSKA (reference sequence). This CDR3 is CSAHPRREAFF. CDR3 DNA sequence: TGCAGTGCCCATCCTCGCCGTGAAGCTTTCTTT.

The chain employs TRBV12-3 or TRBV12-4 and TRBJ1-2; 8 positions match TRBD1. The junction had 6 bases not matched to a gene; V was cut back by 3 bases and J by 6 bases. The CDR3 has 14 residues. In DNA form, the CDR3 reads TGTGCCAGCAGTTTGGGCAGGGGGCGAGATGGCTACACCTTC. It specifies CASSLGRGRDGYTF.